The 7 T cell receptor delta chains reported below all come from one sample, sequenced in a study of gamma-delta T cells after stem cell transplantation. TCRdb re-processed the RT-PCR reads via CATT. The sample shows 1,300 to 1,500 delta-chain clones, approximately 7.9% of them seen only once. Source material: gamma-delta T cells. These receptors all come from a human donor. It is not recorded whose cells these are; they may come from a transplant donor.

The chain employs TRDV2 and TRDJ1; TRDD3 matches 9 bases. Germline V gene data show CDR1 as GEAIGNYY and CDR2 as EKD. The CDR3 extends over 16 amino acids. The V and J ends lost 7 bases and 0 bases, in that order; junction bases with no gene match: 11. The CDR3 loop is CACDQLLGEDTDKLIF. The CDR3 nucleotides are TGTGCCTGCGACCAGTTACTGGGGGAAGACACCGATAAACTCATCTTT.

This clone appeared a few times. The V call is TRDV2, the J call TRDJ3, with 13 positions matching TRDD3. The length of the CDR3 is 23 residues. J was trimmed by 0 bases and V by 1 base; bases with no gene match: 14. Germline CDR1 reads GEAIGNYY; CDR2 reads EKD. CDR3 in amino acids: CACDTLTGGYAEGSSWDTRQMFF. The CDR3 DNA sequence: TGTGCCTGTGACACGCTTACTGGGGGATACGCGGAGGGAAGCTCCTGGGACACCCGACAGATGTTTTTC.

For this clone: TCRdb's entry gives the protein of a much larger clone, which mismatches this DNA's translation at residue 4, likely from a read error; the protein reported here is translated from the DNA. The gene calls are TRDV2 and TRDJ1; TRDD3 aligns across 7 bases. Per the germline V gene, CDR1 is GEAIGNYY and CDR2 is EKD. The CDR3 consists of 17 residues. V trimming: 5 bases; J trimming: 0 bases; junction bases outside the gene matches: 14. CDR3 DNA sequence: TGTGCCTGTGGCCCCCTTGAGGTACTGGGGAACACCGATAAACTCATCTTT. Translating it yields CACGPLEVLGNTDKLIF.

By share of the sample, this clone is medium-sized (0.01 to 0.1%). This sequence joins TRDV2 and TRDJ1; 10 nucleotides match TRDD3. Unmatched junction bases numbered 10, after V lost 0 bases and J lost 1 base. The CDR3 extends over 18 amino acids. Germline CDR1 reads GEAIGNYY; CDR2 reads EKD. Here the CDR3 DNA reads TGTGCCTGTGACACCGTGGGCCGGGGGATACGCGGCACCGATAAACTCATCTTT. Translating gives CACDTVGRGIRGTDKLIF.

Comment on this clone: TCRdb assigns this DNA the protein of a much larger clone, which departs from its translation at residue 11; this likely reflects a read error, and the protein shown comes from translating the DNA. This chain uses TRDV2 with TRDJ1; 10 bases align to TRDD3. The V gene's germline CDR1 is GEAIGNYY and CDR2 EKD. The V and J ends lost 3 bases and 0 bases, in that order; junction bases with no gene match: 9. The CDR3 contains 17 residues. The CDR3 DNA is TGTGCCTGTGACGTACTGGGGGATGCTTTGCACACCGATAAACTCATCTTT. Amino acid sequence: CACDVLGDALHTDKLIF.

This clone showed up just a few times. A single base is all that separates this from a far larger clone, so a read error is likely. The chain employs TRDV2 and TRDJ1, with TRDD3 matching 7 bases. Germline V gene sequence: CDR1 GEAIGNYY, CDR2 EKD. Trimming at V came to 1 base and at J to 4 bases, leaving 23 bases not matched to a gene. This CDR3 has 20 amino acids. CDR3 nucleotide sequence: TGTGCCTGTGACACTCTGGGGGGATTCGATCTCCAGGGGACCGGCGATAAACTCATCTTT. This encodes CACDTLGGFDLQGTGDKLIF.

With respect to this clone: A far larger clone differs by one base, so this is likely a read error. Other DNA sequences in the sample encode the same CDR3. J is TRDJ1 and V is TRDV2, with D possibly being TRDD2 (5 bases). The CDR3 sequence is 13 residues long. Germline assignment: CDR1 GEAIGNYY and CDR2 EKD. As DNA, the CDR3 is TGTGCCTGTGACGCCCTTCACACAGATAAACTCATCTTT. This sequence encodes CACDALHTDKLIF.